This TCR beta chain is from a study of patients and donors after allogeneic stem cell transplantation. From the RT-PCR reads, TCRdb called clonotypes with MiXCR, one entry per CDR3 protein. The table includes about a million distinct CDR3 sequences, about 20% detected once. V lost 4 bases to trimming and J lost 3 bases; unmatched junction nucleotides: 15. This CDR3 has 18 residues. Germline loops: CDR1 SGHAT, CDR2 FQDESV (reference sequence). Sample: blood, either unsorted or a sorted T cell fraction (not recorded which). This chain connects TRBV11-1 to TRBJ1-1; 9 bases line up with TRBD1. This TCR came from a human donor who was either an allogeneic HSCT recipient or a stem cell or donor lymphocyte infusion donor (not recorded which). It is not recorded whose cells these are; they may come from a transplant donor. The CDR3 region is CASSSRATITGGDTEAFF. The CDR3 coding sequence is TGTGCCAGCAGCTCGAGGGCGACAATTACAGGGGGCGACACTGAAGCTTTCTTT.